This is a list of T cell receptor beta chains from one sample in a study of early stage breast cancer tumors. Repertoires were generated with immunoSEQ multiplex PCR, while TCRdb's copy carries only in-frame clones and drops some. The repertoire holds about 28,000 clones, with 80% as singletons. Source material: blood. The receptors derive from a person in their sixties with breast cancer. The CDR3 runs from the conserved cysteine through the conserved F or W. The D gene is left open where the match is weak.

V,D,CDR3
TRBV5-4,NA,CASSFQGSTDTQYF
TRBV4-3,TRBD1,CASSQDLGQGTEKLFF
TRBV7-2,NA,CASSRTLLSTWEVGQFF
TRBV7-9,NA,CASSRDSGWGNYGYTF
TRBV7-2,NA,CASSLAGGTYEQYF
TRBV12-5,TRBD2,CASAFRTSGRGQQYF
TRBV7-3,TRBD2,CASSLSRGEAQFF
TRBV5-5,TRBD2,CASSLYWGTSGGSSYEQYF
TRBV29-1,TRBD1,CSVITGGNGELFF
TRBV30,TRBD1,CAGRTDRGRNEQFF
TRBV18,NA,CASSLQEWSQPQHF
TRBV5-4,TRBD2,CASMAGGGRETQYF
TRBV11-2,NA,CASSLTRAAGNEKLFF
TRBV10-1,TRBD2,CASSESGLAPYNEQFF
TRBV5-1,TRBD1,CASSLLLSGQGNTGELFF
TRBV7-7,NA,CASSRGLSTQSDTQYF
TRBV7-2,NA,CASSLPHLEQYF
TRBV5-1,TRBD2,CASSLALAGAIDTQYF
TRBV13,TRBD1,CASSPGQNYGYTF
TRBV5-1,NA,CASSFSGQETQYF
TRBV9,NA,CASSVGAGGSTEAFF
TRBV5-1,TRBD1,CASSLGAQGAAETQYF
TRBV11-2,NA,CASSPGGANVLTF
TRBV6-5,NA,CASRRNSGTYEQYF
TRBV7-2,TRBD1,CASSLAPGQYNEQFF
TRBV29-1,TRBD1,CSTSYRDRERQPQHF
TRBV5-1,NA,CASSLIKQGNEQYF
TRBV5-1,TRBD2,CASTTSGYTDTQYF
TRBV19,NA,CASTGSATNEKLFF
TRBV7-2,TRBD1,CASSLERTGERSNQPQHF
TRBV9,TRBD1,CASSVDRQGKAGANVLTF
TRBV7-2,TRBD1,CASSLVGQISFGGYTF
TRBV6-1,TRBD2,CASSSGVIPWGQYF
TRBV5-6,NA,CASSSWADEQYF
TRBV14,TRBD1,CASSQQRDRHYEQYF
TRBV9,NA,CASSQSPTHVSGGYTF
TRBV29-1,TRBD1,CSVGTGREQYF
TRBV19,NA,CASTPSDSSNEKLFF
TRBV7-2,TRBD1,CASSLEGAGYGYTF
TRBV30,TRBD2,CAWSVGGGGTGELFF
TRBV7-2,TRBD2,CASSSGLAGTEQFF
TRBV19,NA,CASRSSRDEQYF
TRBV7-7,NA,CASSSRGTMEQFF
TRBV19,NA,CASSFRGAGIGTEAFF
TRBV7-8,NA,CASSRVRTDTQYF
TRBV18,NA,CASSPKQVLDEQYF
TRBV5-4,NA,CASSLESYTGELFF
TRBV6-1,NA,CASNLNTGELFF
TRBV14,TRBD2,CASSPGLAGAEKQYF
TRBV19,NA,CASSIGAGSTGELFF
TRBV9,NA,CASSVGSSPTDTQYF
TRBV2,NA,CASSEASLTLNRDEAFF
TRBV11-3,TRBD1,CASSPRQGSYEQYF
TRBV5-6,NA,CASSLGSGNTEAFF
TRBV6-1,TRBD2,CASRETSGWYEQYF